A single sample is the source of the 17 T cell receptor beta chains below, sequenced in a study of shared clonotypes between healthy human individuals. Sequenced by immunoSEQ multiplex PCR; TCRdb stores in-frame clones only, minus some. The table has roughly 2.5 million clones, around nine tenths seen once. The sequenced sample consisted of naive CD4+ T cells sorted from blood. The subset: CD45RA+ positively selected. The receptors were sampled from a man aged 18 to 35 in good health.

CDR3 coding DNA: TGTGCCAGCAGCCATTCCGACAGGGCCCCCGGGGAGCTGTTTTTT. It encodes CASSHSDRAPGELFF. V usage is TRBV7-9 and J usage is TRBJ2-2; 7 bases align to TRBD1. Germline trimming cut 5 bases from V and 6 bases from J; bases unmatched to any gene: 9. The length of the CDR3 is 15 residues. CDR1 is SEHNR, CDR2 FQNEAQ, per germline (reference sequence).

CDR3 DNA sequence: TGTGCCAGCAGCCCTAGGACAGGGACCTACGAGCAGTACTTC. Its translation: CASSPRTGTYEQYF. The chain has TRBV7-2 and TRBJ2-7, with 8 bases aligning to TRBD1. V shed 5 bases and J 2 bases; nucleotides not matched to a gene: 5. Germline V gene lookup returns CDR1 SGHTA and CDR2 FQGNSA. The CDR3 loop spans 14 amino acids.

The chain recombines TRBV6-5 with TRBJ2-3; a possible D gene is TRBD2 (6 bases). CDR1 is MNHEY, CDR2 SVGAGI, per germline. Trimming removed 8 bases at V and 9 bases at J, with 18 bases between. This CDR3 has 13 amino acids. The CDR3 nucleotides read TGTGCCAGCCGATCGTCTAGCGTTGGGACGCAGTATTTT. This sequence encodes CASRSSSVGTQYF.

The J gene is TRBJ2-7, the V gene TRBV6-5; maybe TRBD2 (6 bases). Trimming pared 3 bases from V and 12 bases from J, leaving 12 bases between. Germline CDR1 MNHEY, CDR2 SVGAGI. The CDR3 runs 11 residues. The CDR3 region has the DNA TGTGCCAGCAGTTATGACGGGAGACGGTACTTC. The encoded protein is CASSYDGRRYF.

The rearrangement uses TRBV5-6 and TRBJ2-1; 11 bases agree with TRBD2. This CDR3 is built from 18 residues. Germline V gene sequence: CDR1 SGHDT, CDR2 YYEEEE. Germline trimming cut 5 bases from V and 5 bases from J; bases unmatched to any gene: 15. The CDR3 nucleotides read TGTGCCAGCAGTTTACTAGCGGGAGCGCAAAATAGGGACAATGAGCAGTTCTTC. This gives the protein CASSLLAGAQNRDNEQFF.

This chain joins TRBV28 and TRBJ1-2; 7 bases are a match to TRBD1. The CDR3 length is 16 residues. The germline V gene has CDR1 MDHEN and CDR2 SYDVKM. V was clipped by 6 bases and J by 0 bases; unmatched bases: 10. As DNA, the CDR3 is TGTGCCAGCAGGTATAACAGGGGCCAGTCTAACTATGGCTACACCTTC. It encodes CASRYNRGQSNYGYTF.

This clone was seen just once. The V and J genes are TRBV7-2 and TRBJ2-7; unclear D gene. The germline V and J ends were trimmed by 5 bases and 0 bases, with 8 bases remaining between them. The CDR3 has 13 amino acids. In germline, CDR1 is SGHTA, CDR2 FQGNSA. In DNA form, the CDR3 reads TGTGCCAGCAGCCCCTCCAACTCCTACGAGCAGTACTTC. Its protein product is CASSPSNSYEQYF.

The V gene is TRBV7-8, the J gene TRBJ2-1; a possible D gene is TRBD2 (5 bases). Germline assignment: CDR1 SGHVS and CDR2 FQNEAQ. Trimming shortened V by 4 bases and J by 0 bases, and 13 bases separated the two germline ends. The CDR3 is 16 amino acids. The CDR3 nucleotides are TGTGCCAGCAGCTCCCCCGGCGGGCTCTCCTACAATGAGCAGTTCTTC. This encodes CASSSPGGLSYNEQFF.

This clone has only one observation. This rearrangement joins TRBV5-6 to TRBJ2-7, with D hard to call. The CDR3 spans 13 residues. V was shortened by 0 bases and J by 4 bases, with 8 bases between the two germline ends. The germline gives CDR1 SGHDT, CDR2 YYEEEE. The CDR3 DNA reads as TGTGCCAGCAGCTTGGACTTATCTTACGAGCAGTACTTC. It yields the protein CASSLDLSYEQYF. The entire variable domain, with the rest obtained from reference TRBV5-6 and TRBJ2-7, is as follows: DAGVTQSPTHLIKTRGQQVTLRCSPKSGHDTVSWYQQALGQGPQFIFQYYEEEERQRGNFPDRFSGHQFPNYSSELNVNALLLGDSALYLCASSLDLSYEQYFGPGTRLTVT.

The chain couples TRBV6-1 to TRBJ2-3; 8 positions match TRBD2. The CDR3 covers 17 residues. Per the germline V gene, CDR1 is MNHNS and CDR2 is SASEGT. With 3 bases clipped from V and 8 bases from J, the junction kept 16 bases outside the gene matches. CDR3 amino acids: CASSEEGRGLVIATQYF. The CDR3 DNA follows: TGTGCCAGCAGTGAGGAAGGGAGGGGACTAGTTATCGCTACGCAGTATTTT.

J is TRBJ2-4 and V is TRBV28; D tentatively reads TRBD1 or TRBD2 (5 bases each). The CDR3 has 17 amino acids. CDR1 is MDHEN and CDR2 is SYDVKM in the germline V gene. V was shortened by 4 bases and J by 0 bases, with 16 bases between the two germline ends. The CDR3 bases are TGTGCCAGCAGTTCCTACCCTCAGGGAGAAGCCAAAAACATTCAGTACTTC. Translating it yields CASSSYPQGEAKNIQYF.

This chain uses TRBV10-2 with TRBJ2-3, with 10 bases lining up with TRBD2. The CDR3 length is 14 residues. Germline loops: CDR1 WSHSY, CDR2 SAAADI. The V and J ends lost 9 bases and 7 bases, in that order; junction bases with no gene match: 10. The CDR3 region has the DNA TGCGCCAGTTCTAGCGGGGGCTGGGGCAATACGCAGTATTTT. Translating gives CASSSGGWGNTQYF.

The chain combines TRBV14 with TRBJ2-4, with 7 bases aligning to TRBD1. In germline, CDR1 is SGHDN, CDR2 FVKESK. The trim removed 1 base at V and 1 base at J, leaving 13 bases unmatched. This CDR3 comprises 19 residues. In nucleotides, the CDR3 is TGTGCCAGCAGCCAAGTAGGCGCTCGTAAGGGGGCGGCCAAAAACATTCAGTACTTC. Protein: CASSQVGARKGAAKNIQYF.

The chain has TRBV28 and TRBJ2-3, with 9 bases fitting TRBD1. V was clipped by 8 bases and J by 2 bases; unmatched bases: 8. Germline assignment: CDR1 MDHEN and CDR2 SYDVKM. This CDR3 is 15 amino acids long. The CDR3 DNA follows: TGTGCCAGCGGGAGACAGGGGGACCCCACAGATACGCAGTATTTT. It yields the protein CASGRQGDPTDTQYF.

This clone was seen just once. The sample holds other DNA sequences that translate to the same CDR3. This chain joins TRBV18 and TRBJ1-4, with no clear D. Germline CDR1 and CDR2: KGHSH and LQKENI. The CDR3 contains 13 residues. Trimming took 2 bases from V and 8 from J, leaving 9 bases between them. For the CDR3, the DNA is TGTGCCAGCTCACCAGCAGGTGGGGAAAAACTGTTTTTT. The encoded protein is CASSPAGGEKLFF.

This clone turned up a few times. The rearrangement links TRBV2 to TRBJ1-1; the match to TRBD1 covers 9 bases. Germline CDR1 and CDR2: SNHLY and FYNNEI. CDR3 length equals 12 residues. The V segment lost 9 bases and the J segment 6 bases; nucleotides outside the gene matches: 5. The CDR3: CASETGGPEAFF. CDR3 bases: TGTGCCAGTGAAACAGGGGGCCCTGAAGCTTTCTTT. Full variable domain (rest looked up from reference TRBV2 and TRBJ1-1): EPEVTQTPSHQVTQMGQEVILRCVPISNHLYFYWYRQILGQKVEFLVSFYNNEISEKSEIFDDQFSVERPDGSNFTLKIRSTKLEDSAMYFCASETGGPEAFFGQGTRLTVV.

The rearrangement joins TRBV7-9 to TRBJ2-2, with a tentative D call TRBD2 (6 bases). The CDR3 totals 15 residues. V was trimmed by 5 bases and J by 3 bases, leaving 13 bases between them. CDR1 is SEHNR, CDR2 FQNEAQ, per germline (reference sequence). CDR3 loop: CASSPGGYDTGELFF. The CDR3 DNA is TGTGCCAGCAGCCCCGGAGGGTACGACACCGGGGAGCTGTTTTTT.